These 10 T cell receptor beta chains were sequenced from one sample in a study of blood T cell repertoires in COVID-19. Assay used: immunoSEQ multiplex PCR; TCRdb lists only in-frame clones, some missing. The sample yields 88,000 or so clones, 75% to 90% seen once. Sequenced sample: peripheral blood. Every receptor here comes from a man aged 55 to 70 with acute or convalescent COVID-19.

The chain carries TRBV20-1 and TRBJ2-3, with 9 bases matching TRBD2. The CDR3 contains 15 residues. CDR1 is DFQATT, CDR2 SNEGSKA, per germline (reference sequence). V shed 3 bases and J 1 base; nucleotides not matched to a gene: 5. The CDR3 DNA is TGCAGTGCTAGTCCTCTAGCGGGACGCACAGATACGCAGTATTTT. This sequence encodes CSASPLAGRTDTQYF.

V is TRBV7-8 and J is TRBJ2-5; D is unclear. Germline V gives CDR1 SGHVS, CDR2 FQNEAQ. V was shortened by 4 bases and J by 5 bases, with 17 bases between the two germline ends. The CDR3 has 15 amino acids. The CDR3 region is CASSSNIFSIETQYF. The CDR3 coding sequence is TGTGCCAGCAGCTCCAACATTTTTTCGATCGAGACCCAGTACTTC.

This rearrangement joins TRBV2 to TRBJ2-2; D not resolved. The V gene's germline CDR1 is SNHLY and CDR2 FYNNEI. CDR3 size: 15 residues. The V and J ends lost 6 bases and 4 bases respectively, with 15 bases between them. The CDR3 sequence is CASSDFLSGTGELFF. Written as DNA, the CDR3 is TGTGCCAGCAGCGACTTTTTGAGTGGCACCGGGGAGCTGTTTTTT. Full variable domain (rest looked up from reference TRBV2 and TRBJ2-2): EPEVTQTPSHQVTQMGQEVILRCVPISNHLYFYWYRQILGQKVEFLVSFYNNEISEKSEIFDDQFSVERPDGSNFTLKIRSTKLEDSAMYFCASSDFLSGTGELFFGEGSRLTVL.

V usage is TRBV6-1 and J usage is TRBJ1-5, with a possible D match to TRBD1 (5 bases). Trimming stripped 2 bases from V and 4 bases from J, with 6 bases between. The CDR3 covers 13 residues. Germline loops: CDR1 MNHNS, CDR2 SASEGT. CDR3 sequence: CASSEYRNQPQHF. CDR3 bases: TGTGCCAGCAGTGAATACAGGAATCAGCCCCAGCATTTT.

V usage is TRBV27 and J usage is TRBJ1-4, with 9 bases that match TRBD1. V was pared by 2 bases and J by 4 bases, with 2 bases of the junction left unmatched. This CDR3 is 15 amino acids long. CDR1 and CDR2 from the germline V gene are MNHEY and SMNVEV (reference sequence). The CDR3 here is CASSLGTGNNEKLFF. CDR3 nucleotides: TGTGCCAGCAGTTTAGGGACAGGGAATAATGAAAAACTGTTTTTT.

Concerning this clone itself: Other DNA sequences in this sample translate to the same CDR3. This rearrangement joins TRBV5-1 to TRBJ2-4, with 10 bases matching TRBD1. Unmatched junction bases numbered 3, after V lost 2 bases and J lost 7 bases. Germline values: CDR1 SGHRS, CDR2 YFSETQ. This CDR3 has 14 amino acids. The CDR3 coding sequence is TGCGCCAGCAGCTTCGGACAGGGGGGGAACATTCAGTACTTC. Its translation: CASSFGQGGNIQYF.

Turning to this clone: Within the sample, other DNA sequences also encode this same CDR3. The chain combines TRBV5-1 with TRBJ1-1; 8 bases are shared with TRBD1. The CDR3 contains 14 residues. Germline lookup yields CDR1 SGHRS and CDR2 YFSETQ. V was pared by 4 bases and J by 1 base, with 3 bases of the junction left unmatched. This CDR3 is CASSIGQGNTEAFF. The CDR3 DNA reads as TGCGCCAGCAGCATTGGACAGGGGAACACTGAAGCTTTCTTT.

The chain uses TRBV5-5 and TRBJ2-1; 9 bases line up with TRBD2. The J segment lost 8 bases and the V segment lost 3 bases, leaving 9 bases of the junction unmatched. This CDR3 is built from 15 residues. The germline gives CDR1 SGHKS, CDR2 YYEKEE (reference sequence). The CDR3 sequence is CASSSQGLASDEQFF. The DNA of the CDR3 is TGTGCCAGCAGCTCGCAGGGACTAGCATCCGATGAGCAGTTCTTC.

This clone appeared once. This chain links TRBV11-2 with TRBJ1-4, with 12 positions matching TRBD1. Germline V gives CDR1 SGHAT, CDR2 FQNNGV. The CDR3 covers 16 residues. Trimming at V came to 3 bases and at J to 5 bases, leaving 4 bases not matched to a gene. CDR3 DNA: TGTGCCAGCAGCTTGGGACAGGGGGCGCGAAATGAAAAACTGTTTTTT. Its protein product is CASSLGQGARNEKLFF.

The CDR3 is CASSLEGARFF. In DNA, the CDR3 is TGCGCCAGCAGCTTGGAAGGGGCCCGGTTCTTC. The chain combines TRBV5-1 with TRBJ2-1; the D gene is possibly TRBD1 (5 bases). The V end lost 0 bases, the J end lost 15 bases, and 10 bases lay between the germline ends. CDR1 and CDR2 from the germline V gene are SGHRS and YFSETQ. The CDR3 contains 11 residues.